This T cell receptor (beta chain) is from a study of blood T cell repertoires in COVID-19. Overall study context: T cells, B-cell-depleted T cells, or PBMCs provided the cDNA or gDNA that served as material.

The repertoire was sequenced with immunoSEQ multiplex PCR; TCRdb's copy has only in-frame clones and lacks some. The profile covers 150,000 or so clones, with roughly 80% appearing a single time and roughly 0.6% taken by the ten largest. The CDR3 length is 14 residues. V lost 1 base and J 10 bases, leaving 11 bases between the germline ends. CDR1 is SGHTA and CDR2 is FQGNSA in the germline V gene. The chain recombines TRBV7-2 with TRBJ1-6; D is ambiguous. The TCR sequence derives from a man aged 60 to 69 with acute or convalescent COVID-19. Source material: peripheral blood. As DNA, the CDR3 is TGTGCCAGCAGCTTAGGTATAGCGGCGTCACCCCTCCACTTT. Amino acid sequence: CASSLGIAASPLHF.